One and the same sample provided the 17 T cell receptor beta chains below, sequenced in a study of cytomegalovirus exposure and HLA in healthy donors. Here immunoSEQ multiplex PCR was the method, and the copy in TCRdb shows in-frame clones only, minus some. The table lists about 76,000 clones, 90% to 95% of them singletons. The source material was PBMCs. Source of these receptors: a man aged 18 to 30 in good health and CMV-seropositive.

The chain is built from TRBV5-1 and TRBJ2-3; TRBD2 matches 10 bases. The J segment lost 1 base and the V segment lost 3 bases, leaving 5 bases of the junction unmatched. This CDR3 comprises 16 residues. Per the germline V gene, CDR1 is SGHRS and CDR2 is YFSETQ. CDR3 region: CASSSGTSVGTDTQYF. The DNA of the CDR3 is TGCGCCAGCAGCTCAGGGACTAGCGTAGGCACAGATACGCAGTATTTT.

The chain employs TRBV30 and TRBJ2-7, with 8 positions matching TRBD1. CDR1 is GTSNPN and CDR2 is SVGIG in the germline V gene (reference sequence). The CDR3 sequence is 13 residues long. The ends lost 2 bases at V and 4 bases at J; junction bases unmatched: 4. The CDR3 DNA is TGTGCCTGGAGTCGCGGACAGGGTTACGAGCAGTACTTC. Amino acids: CAWSRGQGYEQYF.

The rearrangement links TRBV5-5 to TRBJ2-7; a possible D gene is TRBD1 (5 bases). The CDR3 length is 16 residues. Deletions cut 0 bases from V and 6 bases from J, with 19 bases between. Germline V gene data show CDR1 as SGHKS and CDR2 as YYEKEE (reference sequence). CDR3 protein: CASSLAQDSARSEQYF. CDR3 bases: TGTGCCAGCAGCTTGGCCCAAGACAGTGCTCGGAGCGAGCAGTACTTC. The full variable domain, with the rest looked up from reference TRBV5-5 and TRBJ2-7, is DAGVTQSPTHLIKTRGQQVTLRCSPISGHKSVSWYQQVLGQGPQFIFQYYEKEERGRGNFPDRFSARQFPNYSSELNVNALLLGDSALYLCASSLAQDSARSEQYFGPGTRLTVT.

This chain links TRBV5-5 with TRBJ2-1, with TRBD1 identical over 8 bases. The CDR3 runs 14 residues. Germline loops: CDR1 SGHKS, CDR2 YYEKEE (reference sequence). V dropped 5 bases and J dropped 6; count of bases not matched to a gene: 7. CDR3 sequence: CASRDGQGGNEQFF. CDR3 in DNA: TGTGCCAGCAGGGACGGACAGGGAGGCAATGAGCAGTTCTTC.

The chain carries TRBV5-8 and TRBJ2-7; 11 nucleotides agree with TRBD1. The CDR3 has 15 amino acids. V lost 0 bases, J lost 5 bases, and 4 bases stayed unmatched. Per the germline V gene, CDR1 is SGHTS and CDR2 is YDEGEE. Here the CDR3 DNA reads TGTGCCAGCAGCTTGGGGACAGGGGGCCTCCACGAGCAGTACTTC. Translated, it gives CASSLGTGGLHEQYF.

This clone has only one observation. V and J are TRBV19 and TRBJ2-3, with 9 bases fitting TRBD1. CDR1 is LNHDA, CDR2 SQIVND, per germline (reference sequence). This CDR3 has 20 residues. Trimming removed 5 bases from V and 0 bases from J; junction bases left unmatched: 18. The CDR3 spells CASSDRTGAGVPPSTDTQYF. CDR3 bases: TGTGCCAGTAGTGACCGGACAGGGGCAGGGGTGCCTCCTAGCACAGATACGCAGTATTTT.

V gene TRBV14 combines with J gene TRBJ2-7; TRBD2 agrees at 14 bases. This CDR3 spans 15 amino acids. Germline V gene sequence: CDR1 SGHDN, CDR2 FVKESK. V was clipped by 4 bases and J by 6 bases; unmatched bases: 5. CDR3 DNA: TGTGCCAGCAGCCTAGCAGGGACTAGCGGGAGCGAGCAGTACTTC. Translation: CASSLAGTSGSEQYF.

The table lists this clone with a count of one. This chain uses TRBV5-1 with TRBJ1-1, with 10 bases aligning to TRBD1. V was clipped by 2 bases and J by 6 bases; unmatched bases: 10. The CDR3 is 16 amino acids. Germline V CDR1 and CDR2: SGHRS, YFSETQ. The CDR3 protein is CASSFLRTGGKAEAFF. The CDR3 coding sequence is TGCGCCAGCAGCTTCCTTCGGACAGGGGGGAAGGCTGAAGCTTTCTTT.

This clone is a singleton in its sample. The chain links TRBV19 to TRBJ1-5, with 7 bases matching TRBD1. Trimming cost V 6 bases and J 5 bases; bases outside gene matches: 7. This CDR3 has 14 amino acids. CDR1 is LNHDA, CDR2 SQIVND, per germline (reference sequence). As DNA, the CDR3 is TGTGCCAGTAGAACAACAGGGGACCATCAGCCCCAGCATTTT. This encodes CASRTTGDHQPQHF.

This chain uses TRBV7-3 with TRBJ2-7; 9 bases are a match to TRBD2. Germline lookup yields CDR1 SGHTA and CDR2 FQGTGA. Trimming at V came to 5 bases and at J to 1 base, leaving 3 bases not matched to a gene. The CDR3 spans 14 residues. This CDR3 is CASSMTSGSYEQYF. The CDR3 DNA sequence: TGTGCCAGCAGCATGACTAGCGGATCCTACGAGCAGTACTTC.

The chain links TRBV6-6 to TRBJ1-5; D ambiguous. The CDR3 runs 11 residues. Germline CDR1 reads MNHNY; CDR2 reads SVGAGI (reference sequence). Trimming stripped 4 bases from V and 6 bases from J, with 4 bases between. DNA for the CDR3: TGTGCCAGCAGTTCGGGTCAGCCCCAGCATTTT. It translates to CASSSGQPQHF.

The chain recombines TRBV19 with TRBJ2-3; the match to TRBD2 covers 11 bases. This CDR3 spans 14 amino acids. The V gene's germline CDR1 is LNHDA and CDR2 SQIVND (reference sequence). V lost 5 bases and J lost 6; bases outside the gene matches: 4. CDR3 region: CASSVAGGFDTQYF. Here the CDR3 DNA reads TGTGCCAGTAGTGTAGCGGGAGGGTTTGATACGCAGTATTTT.

The chain has TRBV5-4 and TRBJ2-7, with TRBD2 matching over 10 bases. V lost 0 bases to trimming and J lost 6 bases; unmatched junction nucleotides: 3. CDR3 length: 14 residues. Germline-derived CDR1 and CDR2 are SGHNT and YYREEE (reference sequence). CDR3 sequence: CASSLGLAGAEQYF. The CDR3 bases are TGTGCCAGCAGCTTGGGTCTAGCGGGAGCCGAGCAGTACTTC.

This CDR3 is CASTFTRQPSTDTQYF. In DNA, the CDR3 is TGTGCCAGCACCTTTACCCGACAGCCAAGCACAGATACGCAGTATTTT. The rearrangement uses TRBV5-6 and TRBJ2-3; TRBD1 is a possible D gene (5 bases). Trimming left V 6 bases short and J 0 bases short, with 17 bases between. Germline CDR1 and CDR2: SGHDT and YYEEEE. The CDR3 contains 16 residues.

The V call is TRBV19, the J call TRBJ1-5; D gene ambiguous. The CDR3 has 17 residues. Germline loops: CDR1 LNHDA, CDR2 SQIVND (reference sequence). Trimming stripped 0 bases from V and 1 base from J, with 13 bases between. The CDR3 bases are TGTGCCAGTAGTATAGATACGGGGAAAGGAAGCAATCAGCCCCAGCATTTT. Its protein product is CASSIDTGKGSNQPQHF.

V usage is TRBV5-5 and J usage is TRBJ2-2; TRBD1 matches 7 bases. J gave up 2 bases and V 5 bases, and 3 bases lay outside the gene matches. The CDR3 has 14 residues. The germline V gene encodes CDR1 SGHKS and CDR2 YYEKEE (reference sequence). The CDR3 sequence is CASRGDSNTGELFF. The CDR3 DNA sequence: TGTGCCAGCAGAGGGGACAGCAACACCGGGGAGCTGTTTTTT.

The chain carries TRBV4-1 and TRBJ1-5; D gene unclear. Trimming stripped 1 base from V and 9 bases from J, with 7 bases between. The length of the CDR3 is 12 residues. Germline CDR1 is MGHRA and CDR2 is YSYEKL. CDR3 region: CASSQARGPQHF. CDR3 in DNA: TGCGCCAGCAGCCAAGCCCGCGGGCCCCAGCATTTT.